One sample yielded the 5 T cell receptor beta chains listed below, sequenced in a study of tumor-infiltrating lymphocytes in primary liver carcinoma. The tissue used was unsorted bulk material of roughly 17-32 mg. RNA and DNA were co-extracted from it with the AllPrep DNA/RNA mini kit. The input was approximately 500 ng total RNA; TCR beta cDNA was made from it with a constant-region primer. Three nested multiplex PCR rounds, a slightly modified ARM-PCR, produced the libraries for TCR beta. A C-beta reverse primer and TRBV1-TRBV30 forward primers served in each of the first two PCR rounds, at approximately 10 cycles apiece. Via MiXCR, TCRdb re-called the multiplex PCR reads, giving one row per CDR3 protein. The data contain some 110,000 distinct CDR3 sequences, 50% to 80% of them singletons. Sequenced material: liver tumor tissue from sampling region 3. Subset denoted: tumor region T3, left-lateral pole. The receptors come from a woman aged 60-70 years with primary liver carcinoma and hepatitis B virus infection.

This clonotype appeared many times. This CDR3 is CASSQDRRGELFF. The CDR3 DNA reads as TGCGCCAGCAGCCAAGATCGCAGGGGGGAGCTGTTTTTT. The rearrangement uses TRBV4-1 and TRBJ2-2; D is unclear. Germline CDR1 and CDR2: MGHRA and YSYEKL. Trimming took 0 bases from V and 8 from J, leaving 7 bases between them. CDR3 length: 13 amino acids.

This clonotype qualifies as medium-sized. The chain is built from TRBV11-2 and TRBJ2-3, with D uncertain. In germline, CDR1 is SGHAT, CDR2 FQNNGV. CDR3 size: 13 residues. V shed 4 bases and J shed 2 bases, with 7 bases lying between them. CDR3 in DNA: TGTGCCAGCAGCTCCGGACCCACAGATACGCAGTATTTT. Translating it yields CASSSGPTDTQYF.

Points on this clonotype: With a much larger clone just one base away, this may be a read error. The rearrangement joins TRBV5-4 to TRBJ1-4; D may be TRBD1 (6 bases). The V and J ends lost 0 bases and 6 bases respectively, with 12 bases between them. CDR1 and CDR2 from the germline V gene are SGHNT and YYREEE (reference sequence). This CDR3 is built from 15 residues. The CDR3: CASSLEGTSDEKLFF. The DNA of the CDR3 is TGTGCCAGCAGCTTGGAGGGGACATCTGATGAAAAACTGTTTTTT. The full variable domain, rest sourced from reference TRBV5-4 and TRBJ1-4, is ETGVTQSPTHLIKTRGQQVTLRCSSQSGHNTVSWYQQALGQGPQFIFQYYREEENGRGNFPPRFSGLQFPNYSSELNVNALELDDSALYLCASSLEGTSDEKLFFGSGTQLSVL.

In the case of this clonotype: One junction end does not reproduce the germline sequence, and a read error may be involved. The chain uses TRBV11-2 and TRBJ2-1; D might be TRBD2 (5 bases). Germline V gene sequence: CDR1 SGHAT, CDR2 FQNNGV. The CDR3 extends over 14 amino acids. CDR3 in DNA: TGTGCCAGCAGTCCGGACTCGAGATATAGGGAGCAATCCTTC. Amino acids: CASSPDSRYREQSF.

The gene calls are TRBV11-1 and TRBJ2-5; D unclear. V was trimmed by 0 bases and J by 13 bases, leaving 15 bases between them. The germline V gene encodes CDR1 SGHAT and CDR2 FQDESV (reference sequence). This CDR3 has 13 amino acids. The CDR3, as DNA: TGTGCCAGCAGCTTAGCTATCCAAGAGACTCTGTACTTC. Translating it yields CASSLAIQETLYF.